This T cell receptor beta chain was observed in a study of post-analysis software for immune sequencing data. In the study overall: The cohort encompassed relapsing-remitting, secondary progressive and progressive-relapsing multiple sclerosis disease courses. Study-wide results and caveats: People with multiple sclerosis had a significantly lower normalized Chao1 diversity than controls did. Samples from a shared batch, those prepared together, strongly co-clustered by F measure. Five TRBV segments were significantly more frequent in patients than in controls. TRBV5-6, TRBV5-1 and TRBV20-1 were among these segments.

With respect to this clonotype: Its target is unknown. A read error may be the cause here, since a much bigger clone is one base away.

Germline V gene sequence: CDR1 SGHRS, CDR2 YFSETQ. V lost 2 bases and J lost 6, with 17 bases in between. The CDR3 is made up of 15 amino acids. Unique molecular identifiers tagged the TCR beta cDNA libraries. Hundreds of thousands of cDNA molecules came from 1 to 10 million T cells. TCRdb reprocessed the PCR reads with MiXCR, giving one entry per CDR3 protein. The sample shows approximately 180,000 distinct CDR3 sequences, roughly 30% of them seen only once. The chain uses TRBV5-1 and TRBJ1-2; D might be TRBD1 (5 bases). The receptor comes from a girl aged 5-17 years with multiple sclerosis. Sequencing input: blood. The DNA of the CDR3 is TGCGCCAGCAGCTTTGGGGACGGGGAAGGGGATGGCTACACCTTC. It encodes CASSFGDGEGDGYTF.